Listed below are T cell receptor beta chains from one sample, sequenced in a study of breast tumors, draining lymph nodes, adjacent tissues. TCRdb itself ran the multiplex PCR reads through MiXCR, one entry per CDR3 protein. This table has about 230,000 distinct CDR3 sequences, 32% appearing once. The specimen was axillary lymph node tissue. The source is a female donor with breast cancer. Some clones in this sample may be carry-over from other donors' samples. CDR3s include the opening cysteine and the closing phenylalanine or tryptophan. A D gene is named only where the DNA matches it firmly. Part of the rows lack a size; the others show once, few, many or a class for expanded clones.

>13|many|-|TRBJ2-7|TRBV10-3
TGTGCCATCAGCTCCCCGGGAAAACACGAGCAGTACTTC
CAISSPGKHEQYF
>14|many|-|TRBJ2-7|TRBV13
TGTGCCAGCAGCGACGGGAGTACTGCCTACGAGCAGTACTTC
CASSDGSTAYEQYF
>9|many|-|TRBJ1-2|TRBV29-1
TGCAGCGTTGACAGGGGCTACACCTTC
CSVDRGYTF
>13|-|-|TRBJ1-3|TRBV6-2/TRBV6-3
TGTGCCAGCAGTGGGACTAGCAGAAACACCATATATTTT
CASSGTSRNTIYF
>14|few|TRBD1|TRBJ1-1|TRBV7-9
TGTGCCAGCAGACACGACAGGGGGGCCACTGAAGCTTTCTTT
CASRHDRGATEAFF
>15|many|TRBD1|TRBJ2-3|TRBV4-1
TGCGCCAGCAGCCAAGATACAGGGGGCTTAGATACGCAGTATTTT
CASSQDTGGLDTQYF
>16|-|TRBD2|TRBJ2-6|TRBV10-2
TGCGCCAGCAACCCTAGCGGGAGGTCTGGGGCCAACGTCCTGACTTTC
CASNPSGRSGANVLTF
>15|many|-|TRBJ2-7|TRBV6-1
TGTGCCAGCAGTGAAGACGTCTCTCACTTGTACGAGCAGTACTTC
CASSEDVSHLYEQYF
>14|-|TRBD1|TRBJ2-1|TRBV10-2
TGCGCCAGCAGGGGGACAGGGGGTTTGAATGAGCAGTTCTTC
CASRGTGGLNEQFF
>18|many|TRBD2|TRBJ2-1|TRBV4-1
TGCGCCAGCAGCCAAGGGCTAGCGGGAGTTAAAGTCTACAATGAGCAGTTCTTC
CASSQGLAGVKVYNEQFF
>14|-|-|TRBJ1-6|TRBV12-3/TRBV12-4
TGTGCCAGCAGTCCGGGGACTTATAATTCACCCCTCCACTTT
CASSPGTYNSPLHF
>17|once|-|TRBJ2-4|TRBV5-1
TGCGCCAGCAGCTCGACCACAGGGAGTGTTGCCAAAAACATTCAGTACTTC
CASSSTTGSVAKNIQYF
>14|many|-|TRBJ2-7|TRBV11-2
TGTGCCAGCAGCTTCTCGCCTACCTCCTACGAGCAGTACTTC
CASSFSPTSYEQYF
>15|many|-|TRBJ2-5|TRBV7-8
TGTGCCAGCAGTCCCTTTAGTGGGGATTGGGAGACCCAGTACTTC
CASSPFSGDWETQYF
>17|-|TRBD2|TRBJ2-2|TRBV11-2
TGTGCCAGCAGCCACCCCCCTAGACCAGCGGGAGCCGGGGAGCTGTTTTTT
CASSHPPRPAGAGELFF
>16|-|TRBD1|TRBJ1-5|TRBV24-1
TGTGCCACCAGTGACCCGGGACAGGGTAATATGGAGACCCAGCATTTT
CATSDPGQGNMETQHF
>15|-|-|TRBJ2-3|TRBV7-6
TGTGCCAGCAGCCTCGACGCGGGAGTGGGGGCTGCGCAGTATTTT
CASSLDAGVGAAQYF
>17|many|-|TRBJ1-4|TRBV14
TGTGCCAGCAGCCAAGTTTTTACGGGAAGGGATAATGAAAAACTGTTTTTT
CASSQVFTGRDNEKLFF
>15|many|-|TRBJ2-1|TRBV5-8
TGTGCCAGCAGTATTGTCAGGAGCTCCTACAATGAGCAGTTCTTC
CASSIVRSSYNEQFF
>13|medium-sized|-|TRBJ2-5|TRBV2
TGTGCCAGCCGGGACGGACACCAAGAGACCCAGTACTTC
CASRDGHQETQYF
>14|few|-|TRBJ1-4|TRBV6-5
TGTGCCAGCAGTCCCGGGGGCGGCTATGAAAAACTGTTTTTT
CASSPGGGYEKLFF
>16|-|TRBD1|TRBJ1-1|TRBV18
TGTGCCAGCTCACCGATGGACAGGGGGCAAAACACTGAAGCTTTCTTT
CASSPMDRGQNTEAFF
>13|many|-|TRBJ1-4|TRBV11-3
TGTGCCAGCAGCTTAACGGGAGGAGTAAGACTGTTTTTT
CASSLTGGVRLFF
>11|many|-|TRBJ2-7|TRBV7-9
TGTGCCAGCAGCTTAGCGCACGAGCAGTACTTC
CASSLAHEQYF
>15|many|-|TRBJ2-5|TRBV19
TGTGCCAGTAGTATCAGAGGACTAAGTCAAGAGACCCAGTACTTC
CASSIRGLSQETQYF
>12|many|-|TRBJ2-2|TRBV19
TGTGCCAGTAACCCCCAGGCCGGGGAGCTGTTTTTT
CASNPQAGELFF
>13|many|-|TRBJ2-1|TRBV7-9
TGTGCCAGCAGCCCCGTCTGGACCTTTGAGCAGTTCTTC
CASSPVWTFEQFF
>13|-|-|TRBJ2-7|TRBV7-9
TGTGCCAGCAGCCCTAGGTACTCCTACGAGCAGTACTTC
CASSPRYSYEQYF
>15|-|-|TRBJ2-7|TRBV7-2
TGTGCCAGCGGAAACGTCGTGTGGAGCTCCTACGAGCAGCACTTC
CASGNVVWSSYEQHF
>14|many|-|TRBJ2-1|TRBV4-2
TGTGCCAGCAGCCAACCCGGGTCTCGCGGTGAGCAGTTCTTC
CASSQPGSRGEQFF
>14|many|-|TRBJ2-2|TRBV4-3
TGCGCCAGCAGCCAAGTTGGTAGGGCCGGGGAGCTGTTTTTT
CASSQVGRAGELFF
>14|many|TRBD1|TRBJ2-7|TRBV5-1
TGCGCCAGCAGCCCCGACAGGGGGGTTAGCGAGCAGTACTTC
CASSPDRGVSEQYF
>13|many|-|TRBJ1-2|TRBV28
TGTGCCAGCAGGAGACGGGCTAACTATGGCTACACCTTC
CASRRRANYGYTF
>17|few|-|TRBJ2-5|TRBV28
TGTGCCAGCAGTTCCCACGCAAGTCTAGCGCGAAGAGAGACCCAGTACTTC
CASSSHASLARRETQYF
>16|many|TRBD2|TRBJ2-2|TRBV19
TGTGCCAGTAGTATACCGGGAGGGCCCGGGACCGGGGAGCTGTTTTTT
CASSIPGGPGTGELFF
>13|-|-|TRBJ1-6|TRBV5-1
TGCGCCAGCAGCTTCGGAAGGTCAAACGCCCTCCACTTT
CASSFGRSNALHF
>14|-|-|TRBJ2-5|TRBV24-1
TGTGCCACCAGTGATGGGGGGTCAAAAGAGACCCAGTACTTC
CATSDGGSKETQYF
>18|many|-|TRBJ2-5|TRBV7-9
TGTGCCAGCAGCCCATTCGGGACTCTAATTTCCGATCGAGAGACCCAGTACTTC
CASSPFGTLISDRETQYF
>14|many|TRBD1|TRBJ2-7|TRBV27
TGTGCCAGCGGGAGACAGGGGCGCACCTACGAGCAGTACTTC
CASGRQGRTYEQYF
>15|many|-|TRBJ2-2|TRBV7-9
TGTGCCAGCAGCCCCGGCCAATGGTTCACCGGGGAGCTGTTTTTT
CASSPGQWFTGELFF
>15|many|-|TRBJ2-7|TRBV27
TGTGCCAGCAGTTCCGTCGGGGGAAGGGACTACGAGCAGTACTTC
CASSSVGGRDYEQYF
>15|many|TRBD2|TRBJ2-3|TRBV5-1
TGCGCCAGCAGCGGGGGGGGGACGAGCACAGATACGCAGTATTTT
CASSGGGTSTDTQYF
>11|-|-|TRBJ1-5|TRBV2
TGTGCCAGCGGGAGTGGTATATACGAGCATTTT
CASGSGIYEHF
>12|-|-|TRBJ2-7|TRBV14
TGTGCCAGCAGCCAAGTTACGGGCGAGCGGTACTTC
CASSQVTGERYF
>16|-|TRBD2|TRBJ2-4|TRBV3-1
TGTGCCAGCAGCCGAGGACTAGCGGACGGTCAAAACATTCAGTACTTC
CASSRGLADGQNIQYF
>14|many|-|TRBJ1-5|TRBV19
TGTGCCAGTAGTATTGGGGAACCGGGACAGCCCCAGCATTTT
CASSIGEPGQPQHF
>16|many|TRBD1|TRBJ2-1|TRBV12-3/TRBV12-4
TGTGCCAGCAGTTTAAGAACAGGGGGCTCCTACAATGAGCAGTTCTTC
CASSLRTGGSYNEQFF
>15|many|-|TRBJ1-6|TRBV19
TGTGCCAGTAGGGAAGACAGGTCGGATAATTCACCCCTCCACTTT
CASREDRSDNSPLHF
>15|many|TRBD2|TRBJ2-7|TRBV7-9
TGTGCCAGCAGCCCCCCGGGACTAAGATGGTACGAGCAGTACTTC
CASSPPGLRWYEQYF
>14|many|-|TRBJ2-5|TRBV3-1
TGTGCCAGCAGCCAAGTCAGGGGAGGTTCGTCCCAGTACTTC
CASSQVRGGSSQYF
>16|-|TRBD1|TRBJ1-5|TRBV24-1
TGTGCCACCAGTGCTGGGGGACAGGGGGAAACTCAGCCCCAGCATTTT
CATSAGGQGETQPQHF
>13|many|-|TRBJ2-3|TRBV2
TGTGCCAGCGGCCAAACAGGGTCAGATACGCAGTATTTT
CASGQTGSDTQYF